This T cell receptor beta chain originates from a study of cytomegalovirus exposure and HLA in healthy donors. Data came from immunoSEQ multiplex PCR; TCRdb stores just in-frame clones and leaves some out. Among about 360,000 clones listed, around 86% were seen once. Points from the study as a whole: It was confirmed in vitro that three of the CMV-associated chains were specific for CMV antigens.

Looked up from germline, CDR1 is LNHNV and CDR2 is YYDKDF (reference sequence). The CDR3 spans 12 residues. V lost 0 bases and J lost 10, with 9 bases in between. This clone was seen just once. Its antigen is unidentified. Sequenced: PBMCs. This TCR came from a woman aged 18 to 35 in good health and CMV-seronegative. The rearrangement uses TRBV15 and TRBJ2-5; D possibly corresponds to TRBD1 (6 bases). The CDR3 region has the DNA TGTGCCACCAGCAGAGATAAGGGGGACCAGTACTTC. It translates to CATSRDKGDQYF.